A selection of T cell receptor beta chains follows, all from one sample in a study of Graves' ophthalmopathy and Graves' hyperthyroidism. Using its own MiXCR run on the multiplex PCR reads, TCRdb lists one record per CDR3 protein. This sample has about 1.1 million distinct CDR3 sequences, with about two fifths found just once. Sequencing was performed on peripheral blood or thyroid tissue (not recorded which). The receptors originated from an adult man with Graves' hyperthyroidism. CDR3s include the opening cysteine and the closing phenylalanine or tryptophan. The order of the fields is J gene, clone size, D gene, CDR3 length, V gene, CDR3 DNA, CDR3 protein. D genes are given only for firm matches. Size values are once, few and many counts, or a class for expanded clones, and some rows have none.

TRBJ1-2,many,.,15,TRBV9,TGTGCCAGCAGCGTCGACCAAGGGGGGTCTCGGGGCTACACCTTC,CASSVDQGGSRGYTF
TRBJ1-2,.,TRBD1,13,TRBV29-1,TGCAGTCGAGGGGGGACAGGAACATATGGCTACACCTTC,CSRGGTGTYGYTF
TRBJ2-7,.,.,20,TRBV7-9,TGTGCCAGCAGCCTAGCCTTAGTTCCCAGTTACAGACTAGGGGCCTACGAGCAGTACTTC,CASSLALVPSYRLGAYEQYF
TRBJ1-2,many,.,11,TRBV11-2,TGTGCCAGCAGGGAAGGCGGTGGCTACACCTTC,CASREGGGYTF
TRBJ1-1,few,.,13,TRBV7-8,TGTGCCAGCAGCCCCCGAGGGAGCTCTGAAGCTTTCTTT,CASSPRGSSEAFF
TRBJ1-2,.,.,17,TRBV18,TGTGCCAGCTCCCCGTTCCCAGGGCCTACTGTAGGGTATGGCTACACCTTC,CASSPFPGPTVGYGYTF
TRBJ2-1,few,.,16,TRBV6-5,TGTGCCAGCAGCCAGTATGGGGCGTTTTATGACGATGAGCAGTTCTTC,CASSQYGAFYDDEQFF
TRBJ1-6,.,.,12,TRBV7-9,TGTGCCAGCGGGGCAGAATTTTCACCCCTCCACTTT,CASGAEFSPLHF
TRBJ1-1,many,.,11,TRBV6-5,TGTGCCAGCAGTTTGGAAGGTAAAGCTTTCTTT,CASSLEGKAFF
TRBJ2-5,many,TRBD2,14,TRBV7-9,TGTGCCAGCAGCACCGGGACTACGAAAGAGACCCAGTACTTC,CASSTGTTKETQYF
TRBJ1-1,.,TRBD1,15,TRBV10-3,TGTGCTCGCACGGGGACAGCTCTTATGAACACTGAAGCTTTCTTT,CARTGTALMNTEAFF
TRBJ1-2,few,TRBD1,13,TRBV29-1,TGCAGCGCTTCACAGGGGTGGGACTATGGCTACACCTTC,CSASQGWDYGYTF
TRBJ1-2,.,TRBD1,14,TRBV7-3,TGTGCCAGCAGATTTCAGGGGGATCCAGGTGGCTACACCTTC,CASRFQGDPGGYTF
TRBJ1-3,many,.,15,TRBV7-8,TGTGCCAGCAGCTTAGCGGGCCGCCGAGAGAACACCATATATTTT,CASSLAGRRENTIYF
TRBJ1-1,many,.,15,TRBV15,TGTGCCACCAGCACCTTGCAGGGATGGGGAACTGAAGCTTTCTTT,CATSTLQGWGTEAFF
TRBJ2-2,.,TRBD2,16,TRBV11-3,TGTGCCAGCAGCTTAACTAGCGGGATGTTCAGCGGGGAGCTGTTTTTT,CASSLTSGMFSGELFF
TRBJ2-6,many,TRBD1,19,TRBV2,TGTGCCAGCAGTGTGGATACAGGGGGCAATGAAGCTGGGGCCAACGTCCTGACTTTC,CASSVDTGGNEAGANVLTF
TRBJ2-2,many,.,14,TRBV7-9,TGTGCCAGGACGGCCAGGGGGAACACCGGGGAGCTGTTTTTT,CARTARGNTGELFF
TRBJ1-4,many,.,13,TRBV12-3/TRBV12-4,TGTGCCAGCAGTTTCCGCCCTTGGGAAAAACTGTTTTTT,CASSFRPWEKLFF
TRBJ2-7,.,TRBD1,15,TRBV7-9,TGTGCCAGCAGCAACCCGCGGGACAGGAACTACGAGCAGTACTTC,CASSNPRDRNYEQYF
TRBJ1-2,many,.,13,TRBV29-1,TGCAGCGTTACTGTGCGGGGTTTTGGTGGCTACACCTTC,CSVTVRGFGGYTF
TRBJ2-6,.,.,14,TRBV5-1,TGCGCCAGCGGTCCGGGGGAGAGGGCCAACGTCCTGACTTTC,CASGPGERANVLTF
TRBJ1-1,many,.,11,TRBV29-1,TGCAGCGGACAGAGGGGGGGAAAAGCTTTCTTT,CSGQRGGKAFF
TRBJ1-2,.,.,17,TRBV15,TGTGCCACCAGCAGTGATTCCGGGGGAAGGAAGGCTGCTGGCTACACCTTC,CATSSDSGGRKAAGYTF
TRBJ2-7,many,TRBD2,17,TRBV15,TGTGCCACCAGCAGAGATCGACTAGCGGGAGCCTCCTACGAGCAGTACTTC,CATSRDRLAGASYEQYF
TRBJ2-5,many,.,15,TRBV13,TGTGCCAGCAGCTCCCACCCGGACAGACAAGAGACCCAGTACTTC,CASSSHPDRQETQYF
TRBJ1-4,many,.,13,TRBV7-2,TGTGCCAGCAGCTGGGCAGGAAATGAAAAACTGTTTTTT,CASSWAGNEKLFF
TRBJ2-7,many,TRBD2,16,TRBV7-6,TGTGCCAGCAGCTTAGCGGGAGCGGGAGTGAGTTACGAGCAGTACTTC,CASSLAGAGVSYEQYF
TRBJ2-7,.,.,16,TRBV4-3,TGCGCCAGCAGCCAAGATGTGAGGCGGAGTACCTACGAGCAGTACTTC,CASSQDVRRSTYEQYF
TRBJ1-1,many,.,14,TRBV10-3,TGTGCCATCAGTGCCCGGGACCCATTGACTGAAGCTTTCTTT,CAISARDPLTEAFF
TRBJ1-1,.,.,16,TRBV10-1,TGCGCCTCCCAACACGGCGGGGGGCTAAAAAACACTGAAGCTTTCTTT,CASQHGGGLKNTEAFF
TRBJ1-5,.,TRBD1,16,TRBV6-5,TGTGCCAGCAGGGACAGGGGGGGAGATAGCAATCAGCCCCAGCATTTT,CASRDRGGDSNQPQHF
TRBJ1-1,many,TRBD1,13,TRBV9,TGTGCCAGCAGCGGAGCTACGACAGGGGAAGCTTTCTTT,CASSGATTGEAFF
TRBJ2-6,.,.,16,TRBV15,TGTGCCACCAGCAGAGTAGGACAATCTGGGGCCAACGTCCTGACTTTC,CATSRVGQSGANVLTF
TRBJ1-1,.,TRBD1,16,TRBV5-4,TGTGCCAGCAGCCCGGGACAGGGTGCTTTTTTCACTGAAGCTTTCTTT,CASSPGQGAFFTEAFF
TRBJ1-1,many,.,14,TRBV14,TGTGCCAGCAGCCAAGTAGAAACAGGAACTGAAGCTTTCTTT,CASSQVETGTEAFF
TRBJ2-2,many,.,13,TRBV6-6,TGTGCCAGCAGTTCTCCCGGGTCCGGGGAGCTGTTTTTT,CASSSPGSGELFF
TRBJ1-2,.,.,17,TRBV6-5,TGTGCCAGCAGTTACTCTATCGCGGGGGGGGTAACCTATGGCTACACCTTC,CASSYSIAGGVTYGYTF
TRBJ2-5,many,.,10,TRBV2,TGTGCCAGCAGTGAAGAGACCCAGTACTTC,CASSEETQYF
TRBJ2-7,many,.,13,TRBV7-2,TGTGCCAGCAACACCGGGACATTCTACGAGCAGTACTTC,CASNTGTFYEQYF
TRBJ2-5,.,.,16,TRBV7-4,TGTGCCAGCAGCATCCGACAGCCCTTTTGCCAAGAGACCCAGTACTTC,CASSIRQPFCQETQYF
TRBJ2-7,.,TRBD2,13,TRBV2,TGTGCCAGCAGTCCGAAGCGGGGAAGTCAGCAGTACTTC,CASSPKRGSQQYF
TRBJ1-2,many,.,13,TRBV12-3/TRBV12-4,TGTGCCAGCAGCCCAGACAGGATTTATGGCTACACCTTC,CASSPDRIYGYTF
TRBJ1-1,many,TRBD1,15,TRBV20-1,TGCAGTGCTAGAGCTCCCGGACAGGGGACGACTGAAGCTTTCTTT,CSARAPGQGTTEAFF